The clone carrying this T cell receptor (beta chain) was recorded a few times. While infection was still active, Seattle patients were enrolled and then followed longitudinally. Data came from immunoSEQ multiplex PCR; TCRdb stores just in-frame clones and leaves some out. The table has approximately 13,000 clones, just over 70% seen once. These data are taken from a study of blood T cell repertoires in COVID-19. As for the study in general: The United States, Italy and Spain provided the acute and convalescent COVID-19 samples. PBMCs, B-cell-depleted T cells, or T cells were the source of the cDNA or gDNA that made up the material.

The TCR sequence derives from a man between 60 and 75 years old with COVID-19, enrolled during active disease. The sequencing sample was made of peripheral blood.

Here the CDR3 DNA reads TGTGCCAGCAGCCGAGAGACAGGGGTTCAGCCCCAGCATTTT. It specifies CASSRETGVQPQHF. V gene TRBV4-2 combines with J gene TRBJ1-5; 8 bases line up with TRBD1. After removal of 4 bases from V and 6 bases from J, the junction contained 5 bases not matched to a gene. This CDR3 is 14 amino acids long. The germline gives CDR1 LGHNA, CDR2 YNFKEQ.